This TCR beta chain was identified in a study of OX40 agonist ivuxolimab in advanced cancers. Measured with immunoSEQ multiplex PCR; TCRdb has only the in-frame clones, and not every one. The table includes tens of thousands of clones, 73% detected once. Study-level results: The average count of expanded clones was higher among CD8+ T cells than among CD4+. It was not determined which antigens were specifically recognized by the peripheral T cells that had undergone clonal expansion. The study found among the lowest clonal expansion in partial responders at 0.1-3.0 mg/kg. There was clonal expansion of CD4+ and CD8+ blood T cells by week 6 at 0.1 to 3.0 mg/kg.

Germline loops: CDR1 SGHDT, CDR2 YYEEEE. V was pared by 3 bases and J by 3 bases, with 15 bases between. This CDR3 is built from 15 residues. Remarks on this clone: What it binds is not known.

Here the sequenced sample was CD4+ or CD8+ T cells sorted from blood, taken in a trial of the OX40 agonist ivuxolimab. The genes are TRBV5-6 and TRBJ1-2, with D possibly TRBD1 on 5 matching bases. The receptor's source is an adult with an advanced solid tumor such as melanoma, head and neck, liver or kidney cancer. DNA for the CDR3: TGTGCCAGCAGCTCAGGATCGGGGACTTACTATGGCTACACCTTC. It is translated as CASSSGSGTYYGYTF.